The following is a T cell receptor beta chain sequence with its context. Its cognate antigen is unknown. This CDR3 region has 14 residues. J lost 7 bases, V lost 3 bases, and 3 bases had no gene match. From germline, CDR1 is KGHSH and CDR2 LQKENI. Sequenced by immunoSEQ multiplex PCR; TCRdb stores in-frame clones only, minus some. The table lists roughly 80,000 clones, about 91% of them singletons. The sample comes from a study of Tregs in tolerant kidney transplant recipients. Regarding the study as a whole: This study did not directly address biological reproducibility.

Source: Tregs from blood, taken before the transplant. The clonotype originates from a human donor who received a combined kidney and bone marrow transplant. The chain links TRBV18 to TRBJ1-4, with 9 bases that match TRBD1. The DNA for the CDR3 is TGTGCCAGCTCACCTACAGGGGGCGGTGAAAAACTGTTTTTT. It specifies CASSPTGGGEKLFF. Complete variable domain (other parts from reference TRBV18 and TRBJ1-4): NAGVMQNPRHLVRRRGQEARLRCSPMKGHSHVYWYRQLPEEGLKFMVYLQKENIIDESGMPKERFSAEFPKEGPSILRIQQVVRGDSAAYFCASSPTGGGEKLFFGSGTQLSVL.